Presented here are 4 T cell receptor beta chains from one specimen sequenced in a study of T-cell reconstitution after alpha-beta-depleted transplantation in children. Unique molecular identifiers were used to barcode this TCRbeta library. Via MiXCR, TCRdb re-called the PCR reads, giving one row per CDR3 protein. The top ten clones hold roughly 7.1% of a sample with hundreds of thousands of distinct CDR3 sequences, about 9.5% of them seen once. The sample consisted of PBMCs, taken before TCRalphabeta/CD19-depleted stem cell transplant. The receptors stem from a boy younger than two with acute myeloid leukemia, due to receive a stem cell transplant.

This clonotype was seen many times. The chain couples TRBV29-1 to TRBJ1-2, with a tentative D call TRBD1 (5 bases). Germline V lookup: CDR1 SQVTM, CDR2 ANQGSEA. The CDR3 runs 14 residues. V was cut by 7 bases and J by 4 bases, with 19 bases left in between. CDR3 in amino acids: CSAIEEWGFYGYTF. The CDR3 DNA follows: TGCAGCGCGATAGAAGAATGGGGGTTCTATGGCTACACCTTC.

This clonotype was recorded a few times. The J gene is TRBJ2-1, the V gene TRBV19; 10 bases are shared with TRBD1. V trimming: 1 base; J trimming: 9 bases; junction bases outside the gene matches: 3. The CDR3 consists of 14 residues. CDR1 is LNHDA and CDR2 is SQIVND in the germline V gene (reference sequence). CDR3 coding DNA: TGTGCCAGTAGTATAGGACAGGGGGCCCCTGAGCAGTTCTTC. As protein: CASSIGQGAPEQFF.

This clonotype has at least ten counts. V usage is TRBV4-1 and J usage is TRBJ1-5; 7 nucleotides line up with TRBD1. The germline V gene has CDR1 MGHRA and CDR2 YSYEKL. The CDR3 extends over 14 amino acids. V gave up 3 bases and J gave up 7 bases; unmatched junction bases: 6. The CDR3 spells CASSHQQGNQPQHF. The CDR3 nucleotides are TGCGCCAGCAGCCACCAACAGGGGAACCAGCCCCAGCATTTT.

The chain couples TRBV6-1 to TRBJ1-6; D perhaps matches TRBD1 (6 bases). Between the trimmed V and J ends, which lost 2 bases and 14 bases, there was a span of 16 bases. The CDR3 is 14 residues long. Germline lookup yields CDR1 MNHNS and CDR2 SASEGT. The CDR3 is CASSEWGAESTLHF. DNA of the CDR3: TGTGCCAGCAGTGAATGGGGGGCGGAAAGCACCCTCCACTTT.